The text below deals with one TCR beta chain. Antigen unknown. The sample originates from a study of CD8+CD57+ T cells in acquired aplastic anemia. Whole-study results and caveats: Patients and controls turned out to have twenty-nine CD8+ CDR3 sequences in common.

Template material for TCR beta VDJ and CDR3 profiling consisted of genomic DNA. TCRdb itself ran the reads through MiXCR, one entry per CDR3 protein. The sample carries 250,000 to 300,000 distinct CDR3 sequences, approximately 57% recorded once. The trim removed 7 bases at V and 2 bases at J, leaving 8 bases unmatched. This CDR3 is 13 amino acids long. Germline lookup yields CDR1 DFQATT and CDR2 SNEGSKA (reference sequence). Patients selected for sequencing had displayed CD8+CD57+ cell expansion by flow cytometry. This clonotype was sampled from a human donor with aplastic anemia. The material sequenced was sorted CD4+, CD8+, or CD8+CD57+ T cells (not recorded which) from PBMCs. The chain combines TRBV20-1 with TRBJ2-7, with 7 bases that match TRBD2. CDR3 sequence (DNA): TGCAGTGGAACCAGCGGGGCCGCCTACGAGCAGTACTTC. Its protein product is CSGTSGAAYEQYF.